A single sample gave rise to the 26 T cell receptor beta chains below, sequenced in a study of control samples from healthy donors and cancer patients. Measured with immunoSEQ multiplex PCR; TCRdb has only the in-frame clones, and not every one. There are roughly 180,000 clones in the sample; 75% to 95% occur only once, and 2% lies in the top ten. Material: blood. The source of these receptors is a woman aged 40 to 55 in good health.

This clone showed up just once. This chain links TRBV9 with TRBJ1-1, with D unclear. The CDR3 spans 16 residues. Germline V gives CDR1 SGDLS, CDR2 YYNGEE. Trimming took off 1 base at V and 3 bases at J, with 16 bases between the two ends. CDR3 amino acids: CASSVSITERDTEAFF. The CDR3 DNA follows: TGTGCCAGCAGCGTATCCATAACCGAACGAGACACTGAAGCTTTCTTT.

This chain uses TRBV19 with TRBJ2-7; the D gene is possibly TRBD1 (5 bases). V lost 6 bases and J lost 2, with 11 bases in between. Germline V lookup: CDR1 LNHDA, CDR2 SQIVND (reference sequence). This CDR3 is 13 amino acids long. CDR3 region: CASRSVGAYEQYF. CDR3 DNA: TGTGCCAGTAGGTCGGTAGGGGCCTACGAGCAGTACTTC.

The chain combines TRBV19 with TRBJ2-1; maybe TRBD2 (6 bases). Trimming removed 5 bases at V and 6 bases at J, with 20 bases between. Looked up from germline, CDR1 is LNHDA and CDR2 is SQIVND (reference sequence). The CDR3 is 16 amino acids. The CDR3 nucleotides are TGTGCCAGTAGTTCTAACCAGGGTACGGGGGTCAATGAGCAGTTCTTC. Residues: CASSSNQGTGVNEQFF.

This rearrangement joins TRBV7-9 to TRBJ1-2; 7 bases align to TRBD1. Germline trimming cut 1 base from V and 6 bases from J; bases unmatched to any gene: 14. The germline V gene has CDR1 SEHNR and CDR2 FQNEAQ (reference sequence). CDR3 length equals 17 residues. CDR3: CASSLGPGQRWYDGYTF. The CDR3 DNA reads TGTGCCAGCAGCTTAGGACCGGGACAGCGGTGGTATGATGGCTACACCTTC.

The gene calls are TRBV12-3 or TRBV12-4 and TRBJ2-5; tentatively, D is TRBD2 (6 bases). V was clipped by 3 bases and J by 7 bases, with 12 bases between them. The CDR3 length is 13 residues. The DNA for the CDR3 is TGTGCCAGCAGTTTTTTGCGGGGAGGGACCCAGTACTTC. Protein product: CASSFLRGGTQYF.

The chain combines TRBV6-5 with TRBJ1-5; 7 bases agree with TRBD1. Trimming at V came to 5 bases and at J to 1 base, leaving 5 bases not matched to a gene. Per the germline V gene, CDR1 is MNHEY and CDR2 is SVGAGI. The CDR3 is made up of 15 amino acids. CDR3 region: CASSQGGVSNQPQHF. DNA of the CDR3: TGTGCCAGCAGTCAGGGGGGGGTAAGCAATCAGCCCCAGCATTTT.

This rearrangement joins TRBV10-2 to TRBJ1-2; D unresolved. Germline V CDR1 and CDR2: WSHSY, SAAADI. This CDR3 has 13 amino acids. V was trimmed by 4 bases and J by 4 bases, leaving 10 bases between them. CDR3 nucleotides: TGCGCCAGCAGTGTGGGAGGGTTCTATGGCTACACCTTC. Encoded protein: CASSVGGFYGYTF.

The V call is TRBV5-1, the J call TRBJ2-1, with unresolved D. The CDR3 is made up of 14 amino acids. CDR1 is SGHRS and CDR2 is YFSETQ in the germline V gene. Between the trimmed V and J ends, which lost 4 bases and 1 base, there was a span of 9 bases. The CDR3, as DNA: TGCGCCAGCAGCCCATTGGGGTCCTACAATGAGCAGTTCTTC. Translated: CASSPLGSYNEQFF.

The chain is built from TRBV7-8 and TRBJ1-1, with D hard to call. There are 13 residues in the CDR3. Germline-derived CDR1 and CDR2 are SGHVS and FQNEAQ. V was clipped by 5 bases and J by 4 bases, with 11 bases between them. In DNA form, the CDR3 reads TGTGCCAGCAGCCGAATCCTAGGCACTGAAGCTTTCTTT. It codes for CASSRILGTEAFF. Full variable domain (rest looked up from reference TRBV7-8 and TRBJ1-1): GAGVSQSPRYKVAKRGQDVALRCDPISGHVSLFWYQQALGQGPEFLTYFQNEAQLDKSGLPSDRFFAERPEGSVSTLKIQRTQQEDSAVYLCASSRILGTEAFFGQGTRLTVV.

This chain connects TRBV27 to TRBJ1-6; no clear D. The V gene lost 3 bases and the J gene lost 12 bases, with 9 bases spanning the gap. Germline CDR1 MNHEY, CDR2 SMNVEV (reference sequence). CDR3 length equals 12 residues. The CDR3 loop is CASSLTGGPLHF. The DNA for the CDR3 is TGTGCCAGCAGTTTGACCGGCGGACCCCTCCACTTT.

The DNA of the CDR3 is TGCGCCAGCAGCTTTCTGCAGGACCGGGGGACTGAAGCTTTCTTT. Its translation is CASSFLQDRGTEAFF. The chain has TRBV5-1 and TRBJ1-1; maybe TRBD1 (5 bases). The V end lost 2 bases, the J end lost 5 bases, and 16 bases lay between the germline ends. Germline CDR1 and CDR2: SGHRS and YFSETQ. The CDR3 covers 15 residues.

In its sample, this clone was seen once. The chain uses TRBV6-2 or TRBV6-3 and TRBJ1-4; D ambiguous. V lost 2 bases and J 2 bases, leaving 9 bases between the germline ends. The germline gives CDR1 MNHEY, CDR2 SVGEGT. The CDR3 sequence is 15 residues long. CDR3 sequence reads: CASSYPPGTNEKLFF. The CDR3 DNA reads TGTGCCAGCAGTTACCCCCCGGGGACTAATGAAAAACTGTTTTTT.

V usage is TRBV19 and J usage is TRBJ1-5; 7 bases are shared with TRBD1. The CDR3 runs to 15 residues. In germline, CDR1 is LNHDA, CDR2 SQIVND (reference sequence). V was pared by 6 bases and J by 0 bases, with 5 bases of the junction left unmatched. For the CDR3, the DNA is TGTGCCAGTAGGGGACAGCAATATAGCAATCAGCCCCAGCATTTT. The encoded protein is CASRGQQYSNQPQHF.

This chain links TRBV7-9 with TRBJ2-3, with 8 nucleotides matching TRBD2. V lost 2 bases, J lost 1 base, and 8 bases stayed unmatched. The CDR3 consists of 17 residues. The germline V gene encodes CDR1 SEHNR and CDR2 FQNEAQ (reference sequence). CDR3 region: CASSLSGGGSRTDTQYF. The CDR3, as DNA: TGTGCCAGCAGCTTATCTGGCGGGGGGTCCCGCACAGATACGCAGTATTTT.

The rearrangement joins TRBV10-1 to TRBJ2-2, with D perhaps assigned TRBD1 or TRBD2 (5 bases each). The germline CDR1 and CDR2 sequences are WNHNN and SYGVQD (reference sequence). This CDR3 has 13 residues. V dropped 5 bases and J dropped 10 bases, with 14 bases sitting between them. DNA of the CDR3: TGCGCCAGCAGTCCGGGACCCTTGGCGGAGCTGTTTTTT. Encoded protein: CASSPGPLAELFF.

The rearrangement uses TRBV18 and TRBJ1-5, with D possibly matching TRBD1 (6 bases). The CDR3 is 15 residues long. The germline V gene has CDR1 KGHSH and CDR2 LQKENI. Trimming cost V 5 bases and J 0 bases, with 11 bases left between them. The CDR3 protein is CASSSQGDSNQPQHF. CDR3 sequence (DNA): TGTGCCAGCTCATCACAGGGCGATAGCAATCAGCCCCAGCATTTT.

This chain connects TRBV7-8 to TRBJ2-1; 10 bases line up with TRBD1. The J segment lost 3 bases and the V segment lost 5 bases, leaving 4 bases of the junction unmatched. The CDR3 has 15 amino acids. Germline V gene sequence: CDR1 SGHVS, CDR2 FQNEAQ. The CDR3 sequence: CASSRRDRGYNEQFF. CDR3 DNA: TGTGCCAGCAGCCGACGGGACAGGGGCTACAATGAGCAGTTCTTC.

The V and J genes are TRBV11-2 and TRBJ2-5; 11 positions agree with TRBD1. With 5 bases clipped from V and 3 bases from J, the junction kept 5 bases outside the gene matches. In germline, CDR1 is SGHAT, CDR2 FQNNGV. The CDR3 runs to 15 residues. The CDR3 nucleotides read TGTGCCAGCAGCACCCGGACAGGGGGCGAAGAGACCCAGTACTTC. This gives the protein CASSTRTGGEETQYF.

Notes on this clone: Other DNA sequences in the same sample also yield this CDR3. V usage is TRBV7-2 and J usage is TRBJ1-1; D gene uncertain. From germline, CDR1 is SGHTA and CDR2 FQGNSA. The V gene lost 5 bases and the J gene lost 4 bases, with 11 bases spanning the gap. The CDR3 runs to 13 residues. CDR3: CASSLYGGTEAFF. CDR3 sequence (DNA): TGTGCCAGCAGCCTCTACGGTGGCACTGAAGCTTTCTTT.

The chain has TRBV5-5 and TRBJ1-3; 9 bases map to TRBD1. CDR1 and CDR2 from the germline V gene are SGHKS and YYEKEE (reference sequence). This CDR3 has 17 residues. V lost 6 bases, J lost 0 bases, and 10 bases stayed unmatched. The CDR3 DNA sequence: TGTGCCAGCATCCCCACAGGGGGCCAGATCTCTGGAAACACCATATATTTT. Translated, it gives CASIPTGGQISGNTIYF.

The chain couples TRBV7-2 to TRBJ1-4; 10 nucleotides line up with TRBD1. The junction had 6 bases not matched to a gene; V was cut back by 4 bases and J by 7 bases. The CDR3 length is 15 residues. The germline V gene has CDR1 SGHTA and CDR2 FQGNSA. CDR3 amino acids: CASSSQTGGGEKLFF. The CDR3 bases are TGTGCCAGCAGCTCCCAGACAGGGGGCGGTGAAAAACTGTTTTTT.

The rearrangement links TRBV5-4 to TRBJ1-6; 7 nucleotides align to TRBD1. The J segment lost 8 bases and the V segment lost 5 bases, leaving 13 bases of the junction unmatched. The germline V gene encodes CDR1 SGHNT and CDR2 YYREEE (reference sequence). This CDR3 has 16 amino acids. CDR3: CASRSRVPGGDSPLHF. The CDR3 DNA follows: TGTGCCAGCAGATCGAGAGTGCCAGGGGGGGATTCACCCCTCCACTTT.

In this sample, this clone turned up a few times. The chain uses TRBV18 and TRBJ1-6; 11 bases are a match to TRBD1. Germline CDR1 reads KGHSH; CDR2 reads LQKENI. With V trimmed by 5 bases and J by 8 bases, 5 bases remained unmatched. This CDR3 has 15 amino acids. CDR3 region: CASSIRTGGDSPLHF. In DNA form, the CDR3 reads TGTGCCAGCTCAATAAGGACAGGGGGCGATTCACCCCTCCACTTT.

The chain recombines TRBV11-2 with TRBJ1-1; D unresolved. Germline loops: CDR1 SGHAT, CDR2 FQNNGV. With 1 base removed from V and 0 bases from J, the gap between germline ends came to 9 bases. The CDR3 sequence is 15 residues long. CDR3: CASSLALGMNTEAFF. The CDR3 DNA sequence: TGTGCCAGCAGCTTAGCTCTAGGGATGAACACTGAAGCTTTCTTT.

The gene calls are TRBV19 and TRBJ1-1; unclear D gene. Trimming cost V 4 bases and J 2 bases, with 8 bases left between them. CDR1 and CDR2 (germline): LNHDA, SQIVND (reference sequence). This CDR3 has 13 amino acids. The CDR3 DNA reads as TGTGCCAGTAGTAAAACAAGTAACACTGAAGCTTTCTTT. Amino acids: CASSKTSNTEAFF. Based on the CDR3 plus reference TRBV19 and TRBJ1-1, the full variable domain is DGGITQSPKYLFRKEGQNVTLSCEQNLNHDAMYWYRQDPGQGLRLIYYSQIVNDFQKGDIAEGYSVSREKKESFPLTVTSAQKNPTAFYLCASSKTSNTEAFFGQGTRLTVV.

The chain recombines TRBV10-1 with TRBJ2-2; D not resolved. The CDR3 has 13 amino acids. The germline V gene has CDR1 WNHNN and CDR2 SYGVQD (reference sequence). V was trimmed by 5 bases and J by 3 bases, leaving 7 bases between them. The CDR3 DNA follows: TGCGCCAGCAGTCGGGTCCACACCGGGGAGCTGTTTTTT. This gives the protein CASSRVHTGELFF.